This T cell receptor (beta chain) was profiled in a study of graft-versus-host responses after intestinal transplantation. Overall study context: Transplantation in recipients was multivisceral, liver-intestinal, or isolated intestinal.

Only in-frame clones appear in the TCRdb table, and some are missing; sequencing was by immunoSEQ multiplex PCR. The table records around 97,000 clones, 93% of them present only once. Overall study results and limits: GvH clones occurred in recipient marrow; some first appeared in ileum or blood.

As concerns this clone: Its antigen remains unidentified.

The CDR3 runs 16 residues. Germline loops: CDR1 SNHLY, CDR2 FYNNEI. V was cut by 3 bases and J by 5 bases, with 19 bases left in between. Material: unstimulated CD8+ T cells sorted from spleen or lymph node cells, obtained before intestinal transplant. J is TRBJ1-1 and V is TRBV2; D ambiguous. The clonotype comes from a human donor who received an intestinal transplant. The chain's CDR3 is CASSESRGLRSTEAFF. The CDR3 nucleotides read TGTGCCAGCAGTGAGTCTCGTGGGTTGCGGAGTACTGAAGCTTTCTTT. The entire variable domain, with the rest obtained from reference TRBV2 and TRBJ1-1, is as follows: EPEVTQTPSHQVTQMGQEVILRCVPISNHLYFYWYRQILGQKVEFLVSFYNNEISEKSEIFDDQFSVERPDGSNFTLKIRSTKLEDSAMYFCASSESRGLRSTEAFFGQGTRLTVV.